The next 3 T cell receptor beta chains were all read from a single sample in a study of regulatory T cells in long-lasting Graves disease (dated by TCRdb to the early 2020s). Explained via the paper, the time point label denotes: persistent/refractory GD, antithyroid drugs over 5 years with positive TRAb. For both TCR sequencing and RNA sequencing, RNA was extracted from PBMCs using TRIzol. Receptors were amplified or captured by multiplex PCR. The run used an Illumina HiSeq 4000. iRepertoire HTBI primers and Arm-PCR amplification of CDR3 regions were used to construct TCR beta libraries. TCRdb redid the processing of the public reads, applying fastp at Q25 and MiXCR, and retained in-frame beta chains. Identical CDR3 protein sequences are pooled into one entry, listed with their most common genes and DNA. In all, the sample holds 400,000 to 500,000 distinct CDR3 sequences, and roughly 23% of those were seen once. Jointly, the top ten make up around 12% of the sample.

The sample was peripheral blood mononuclear cells (PBMCs), taken when the disease was refractory, from a patient treated with antithyroid drugs. These receptors were collected from a female donor with Graves disease.

The rearrangement joins TRBV27 to TRBJ1-2; D not certain. The CDR3 is 11 amino acids. Germline lookup yields CDR1 MNHEY and CDR2 SMNVEV (reference sequence). Trimming took off 6 bases at V and 6 bases at J, with 8 bases between the two ends. The CDR3 DNA follows: TGTGCCAGCAGAAGTATTGATGGCTACACCTTC. It is translated as CASRSIDGYTF.

The table lists this clonotype with many counts. The V and J genes are TRBV10-3 and TRBJ1-5; tentative D call: TRBD1 (5 bases). Per germline, CDR1 ENHRY and CDR2 SYGVKD. Trimming left V 3 bases short and J 4 bases short, with 13 bases between. CDR3 size: 15 residues. Here the CDR3 reads CAISDRTGSNQPQHF. Here the CDR3 DNA reads TGTGCCATCAGTGATCGTACAGGCTCGAATCAGCCCCAGCATTTT.

The chain employs TRBV20-1 and TRBJ2-1; 14 bases map to TRBD2. CDR1 is DFQATT and CDR2 is SNEGSKA in the germline V gene (reference sequence). V lost 6 bases and J lost 8; bases outside the gene matches: 9. The CDR3 runs to 15 residues. CDR3 nucleotide sequence: TGCAGTGCGACCGGGACTAGCGGGAGCATCGATGAGCAGTTCTTC. It is translated as CSATGTSGSIDEQFF.